What follows describes a single TCR beta chain. The antigen is unknown. Using immunoSEQ multiplex PCR, the repertoire was profiled, and TCRdb retains in-frame clones only, with some absent. The table records approximately 83,000 clones, just under 85% of them present only once. The data derive from a study of radiation and T cells in renal cell carcinoma. Study results and caveats: Without pretreatment biopsies, baseline tumor clonotype presence was undetermined. In blood, top tumor clones expanded by 2 weeks, shrinking by 4.

Time point of the sample: blood 4 weeks post-SBRT, at nephrectomy. Treatment in this sample: 15 Gy SBRT to primary tumor, nephrectomy 4 weeks later. Nephrectomy followed 15 Gy stereotactic body radiation by 4 weeks. The patient's renal cell carcinoma had clear cell pathology. The ends lost 3 bases at V and 3 bases at J; junction bases unmatched: 2. Germline CDR1 is WNHNN and CDR2 is SYGVQD (reference sequence). The CDR3 is 14 residues long. The chain combines TRBV10-1 with TRBJ2-1; 7 nucleotides agree with TRBD2. This receptor was taken from a man aged 50-59 years with renal cell carcinoma. Material: blood, obtained from a patient whose treatment included radiotherapy and nephrectomy. The CDR3 spells CASSDRGDYNEQFF. CDR3 DNA: TGCGCCAGCAGTGACCGGGGGGACTACAATGAGCAGTTCTTC.